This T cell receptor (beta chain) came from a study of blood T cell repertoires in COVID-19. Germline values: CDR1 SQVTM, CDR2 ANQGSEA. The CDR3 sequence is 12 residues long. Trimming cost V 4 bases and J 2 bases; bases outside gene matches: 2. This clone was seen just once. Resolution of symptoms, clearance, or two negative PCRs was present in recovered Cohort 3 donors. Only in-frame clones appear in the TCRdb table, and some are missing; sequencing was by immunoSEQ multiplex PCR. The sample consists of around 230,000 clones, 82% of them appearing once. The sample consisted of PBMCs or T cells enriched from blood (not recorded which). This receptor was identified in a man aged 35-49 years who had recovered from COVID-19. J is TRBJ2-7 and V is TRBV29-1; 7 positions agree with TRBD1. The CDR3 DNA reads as TGCAGCGTTGTGACAGGGACCTACGAGCAGTACTTC. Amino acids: CSVVTGTYEQYF.